This T cell receptor (beta chain) is drawn from a study of shared clonotypes between healthy human individuals. Findings of the study overall: For naive CD4 cells, roughly 5% of clonotypes were shared across a handful of donors.

CDR3 length equals 14 residues. Trimming stripped 6 bases from V and 0 bases from J, with 9 bases between. Germline CDR1 and CDR2: ENHRY and SYGVKD. Only in-frame clones appear in the TCRdb table, and some are missing; sequencing was by immunoSEQ multiplex PCR. The sample records about 680,000 clones, about three quarters being singletons. Details on this clone: Its antigen is not known. A much bigger clone sits one base away, suggesting this may be a read error.

Sequenced input: memory CD4+ T cells sorted from blood. The subset denotes: CD45RA-negative fraction. This rearrangement joins TRBV10-3 to TRBJ1-3; D unresolved. The source is a woman between 25 and 40 years old in good health. In DNA, the CDR3 is TGTGCCATCAGAGGCAGTACCTCTGGAAACACCATATATTTT. This encodes CAIRGSTSGNTIYF.